Listed here is a single TCR beta chain. Its target is unknown. The same CDR3 arises from other DNA sequences in this sample as well. In the study's own analysis: From ImmunoSEQ came sequences covering only the junction and carrying no quality scores, so filtering differed. Measured with immunoSEQ multiplex PCR; TCRdb has only the in-frame clones, and not every one. That table supplies the V and J calls and clone size; D and trimming were determined from the DNA. The sample yields some 1 million clones, roughly 80% seen once. Germline V gene lookup returns CDR1 KGHSH and CDR2 LQKENI. The CDR3 has 13 residues. V lost 3 bases and J lost 2, with 8 bases in between. The source of the sample is a study of shared clonotypes between healthy human individuals. The study, taken as a whole, reports: A handful of donors had around 5% of their naive CD4 clonotypes in common.

The V call is TRBV18, the J call TRBJ2-7; TRBD1 or TRBD2 may be the D gene (5 bases each). What was sequenced was memory CD4+ T cells sorted from blood. Noted subset: CD45RA-negative fraction. The source of this sequence is a man younger than 35 in good health. CDR3 sequence (DNA): TGTGCCAGCTCACCCGGGGCGCCCTACGAGCAGTACTTC. This encodes CASSPGAPYEQYF.